The clone carrying this TCR beta chain was observed at least ten times. For repertoire sequencing, the TCR beta CDR3 regions were amplified from RNA transcripts. A first-round RT-PCR used HTBI primers, followed by a second-round multiplex PCR. Via MiXCR, TCRdb re-called the multiplex PCR reads, giving one row per CDR3 protein. This sample has about 620,000 distinct CDR3 sequences, with 22% found just once. The CDR3 extends over 13 amino acids. Trimming took off 5 bases at V and 6 bases at J, with 10 bases between the two ends. This sample is part of a study of Graves' ophthalmopathy and Graves' hyperthyroidism.

Sequenced sample: peripheral blood. The receptor comes from a woman between 18 and 30 years old with stable Graves' hyperthyroidism. Some clones in this sample may be carry-over from other donors' samples. The rearrangement joins TRBV12-3 or TRBV12-4 to TRBJ2-2; D is unclear. This CDR3 is CASSIVGSGELFF. The CDR3 coding sequence is TGTGCCAGCAGTATCGTGGGGTCCGGGGAGCTGTTTTTT.